One and the same sample provided the 30 T cell receptor beta chains below, sequenced in a study of OX40 agonist ivuxolimab in advanced cancers. TCRdb's copy holds only in-frame clones and misses some; the assay was immunoSEQ multiplex PCR. The table records some 22,000 clones, roughly 71% of them present only once. The material sequenced was CD4+ or CD8+ T cells sorted from blood, taken in a trial of the OX40 agonist ivuxolimab. Receptor source: an adult with an advanced solid tumor such as melanoma, head and neck, liver or kidney cancer.

This clone was recorded a few times. The rearrangement uses TRBV6-1 and TRBJ2-7, with a weak D call TRBD2 (6 bases). Germline CDR1 and CDR2: MNHNS and SASEGT. The ends were cut back, 1 base at V and 3 bases at J, with 13 bases in the middle. The CDR3 contains 15 residues. CDR3 coding DNA: TGTGCCAGCAGTGAAGGTCCGGGGGTCCACTACGAGCAGTACTTC. This codes for CASSEGPGVHYEQYF.

V usage is TRBV5-1 and J usage is TRBJ2-5, with TRBD2 identical over 15 bases. Trimming cost V 4 bases and J 5 bases; bases outside gene matches: 6. Looked up from germline, CDR1 is SGHRS and CDR2 is YFSETQ. This CDR3 has 16 residues. The CDR3 here is CASSRSGTSGGETQYF. For the CDR3, the DNA is TGCGCCAGCAGCAGATCCGGGACTAGCGGGGGGGAGACCCAGTACTTC.

This rearrangement joins TRBV19 to TRBJ1-2, with 8 bases lining up with TRBD1. The CDR3 spans 15 residues. The junction had 6 bases not matched to a gene; V was cut back by 4 bases and J by 2 bases. Germline values: CDR1 LNHDA, CDR2 SQIVND (reference sequence). The CDR3 nucleotides are TGTGCCAGTAGTACCTCAGGGGGCTTAAACTATGGCTACACCTTC. This codes for CASSTSGGLNYGYTF. The variable domain in full, completed from reference TRBV19 and TRBJ1-2, reads DGGITQSPKYLFRKEGQNVTLSCEQNLNHDAMYWYRQDPGQGLRLIYYSQIVNDFQKGDIAEGYSVSREKKESFPLTVTSAQKNPTAFYLCASSTSGGLNYGYTFGSGTRLTVV.

This chain uses TRBV18 with TRBJ2-1; D might be TRBD2 (7 bases). The CDR3 loop spans 17 amino acids. CDR1 and CDR2 (germline): KGHSH, LQKENI. Trimming stripped 0 bases from V and 7 bases from J, with 19 bases between. CDR3 residues: CASSPPLGGGPQNEQFF. In DNA, the CDR3 is TGTGCCAGCTCACCACCTCTGGGCGGGGGCCCCCAAAATGAGCAGTTCTTC.

The chain employs TRBV6-5 and TRBJ2-7, with D possibly TRBD2 on 6 matching bases. The CDR3 is 13 residues long. Germline V CDR1 and CDR2: MNHEY, SVGAGI. The V end lost 7 bases, the J end lost 6 bases, and 16 bases lay between the germline ends. The CDR3, as DNA: TGTGCCAGCACCAAACCGGGGGTAGTCGAGCAGTACTTC. Its protein product is CASTKPGVVEQYF.

The chain uses TRBV28 and TRBJ2-3; the match to TRBD1 covers 7 bases. There are 15 residues in the CDR3. The germline gives CDR1 MDHEN, CDR2 SYDVKM. J lost 4 bases, V lost 4 bases, and 8 bases had no gene match. The CDR3, as DNA: TGTGCCAGCAGTTCCCCACAGGGGTGGGCAGATACGCAGTATTTT. Translation: CASSSPQGWADTQYF.

The chain carries TRBV19 and TRBJ2-1; possibly TRBD1 for D (5 bases). The CDR3 is 13 residues long. Looked up from germline, CDR1 is LNHDA and CDR2 is SQIVND (reference sequence). The V end was cut by 7 bases, the J end by 9 bases, with 16 bases between. CDR3 protein: CASNQGVRTEQFF. CDR3 nucleotides: TGTGCCAGTAACCAGGGTGTTCGGACTGAGCAGTTCTTC. Full variable domain (missing parts from reference TRBV19 and TRBJ2-1): DGGITQSPKYLFRKEGQNVTLSCEQNLNHDAMYWYRQDPGQGLRLIYYSQIVNDFQKGDIAEGYSVSREKKESFPLTVTSAQKNPTAFYLCASNQGVRTEQFFGPGTRLTVL.

V is TRBV7-9 and J is TRBJ1-6; 7 bases align to TRBD1. The CDR3 is 16 amino acids. Germline loops: CDR1 SEHNR, CDR2 FQNEAQ (reference sequence). J was trimmed by 8 bases and V by 5 bases; bases with no gene match: 12. In DNA, the CDR3 is TGTGCCAGCAGCGCTGAGACAGGGAACGTCTATTCACCCCTCCACTTT. This codes for CASSAETGNVYSPLHF.

The chain combines TRBV6-1 with TRBJ1-1; no clear D gene. The CDR3 length is 11 residues. Germline V gives CDR1 MNHNS, CDR2 SASEGT. Trimming removed 4 bases at V and 11 bases at J, with 11 bases between. In DNA form, the CDR3 reads TGTGCCAGCAGTGTTCGGGTTTGGGCTTTCTTT. Protein: CASSVRVWAFF.

The chain joins TRBV6-5 to TRBJ2-5, with a weak D call TRBD1 (6 bases). Germline V gives CDR1 MNHEY, CDR2 SVGAGI. V dropped 6 bases and J dropped 1 base, with 12 bases sitting between them. The CDR3 consists of 14 residues. The CDR3 region is CASSRRTAQETQYF. CDR3 coding DNA: TGTGCCAGCAGCCGCAGGACAGCCCAAGAGACCCAGTACTTC.

The chain uses TRBV5-6 and TRBJ2-7; D gene uncertain. The V end was cut by 2 bases, the J end by 1 base, with 7 bases between. CDR3 size: 13 residues. Germline V lookup: CDR1 SGHDT, CDR2 YYEEEE. CDR3 region: CASSFWISYEQYF. CDR3 nucleotides: TGTGCCAGCAGCTTCTGGATTTCCTACGAGCAGTACTTC.

V is TRBV10-3 and J is TRBJ2-1, with 8 bases lining up with TRBD2. The CDR3 totals 13 residues. From germline, CDR1 is ENHRY and CDR2 SYGVKD. The V and J ends lost 3 bases and 6 bases, in that order; junction bases with no gene match: 1. The CDR3 region has the DNA TGTGCCATCAGTGATCTAGCGGGCAATGAGCAGTTCTTC. Protein: CAISDLAGNEQFF.

The chain is built from TRBV30 and TRBJ2-6, with 9 bases fitting TRBD2. The germline V gene encodes CDR1 GTSNPN and CDR2 SVGIG (reference sequence). V dropped 2 bases and J dropped 0; count of bases not matched to a gene: 5. The CDR3 loop spans 17 amino acids. CDR3 sequence: CAWSWLAGSSGANVLTF. CDR3 DNA: TGTGCCTGGAGTTGGCTAGCGGGGAGCTCTGGGGCCAACGTCCTGACTTTC.

The chain carries TRBV5-1 and TRBJ1-2, with D unresolved. The germline gives CDR1 SGHRS, CDR2 YFSETQ. The CDR3 totals 13 residues. Trimming removed 3 bases from V and 4 bases from J, with 10 bases in between. In nucleotides, the CDR3 is TGCGCCAGCAGCTCGGCAGGAGCCTATGGCTACACCTTC. This translates into CASSSAGAYGYTF.

This chain connects TRBV18 to TRBJ1-2, with TRBD1 identical over 8 bases. Germline values: CDR1 KGHSH, CDR2 LQKENI. This CDR3 contains 14 residues. With 1 base clipped from V and 6 bases from J, the junction kept 4 bases outside the gene matches. CDR3 loop: CASSPRQGKDGYTF. In DNA form, the CDR3 reads TGTGCCAGCTCACCACGACAGGGGAAGGATGGCTACACCTTC.

The chain employs TRBV9 and TRBJ2-5; TRBD2 might be the D (5 bases). The ends were cut back, 2 bases at V and 5 bases at J, with 13 bases in the middle. Per germline, CDR1 SGDLS and CDR2 YYNGEE. This CDR3 is built from 14 residues. The CDR3 DNA reads as TGTGCCAGCAGCGTGGCAGGTGGGGAGGAGACCCAGTACTTC. This codes for CASSVAGGEETQYF.

The rearrangement joins TRBV7-2 to TRBJ2-5; D assignment may be TRBD1 or TRBD2 (7 bases each). Looked up from germline, CDR1 is SGHTA and CDR2 is FQGNSA. The ends were cut back, 5 bases at V and 4 bases at J, with 14 bases in the middle. CDR3 length: 14 residues. This CDR3 is CASSPQGGGETQYF. For the CDR3, the DNA is TGTGCCAGCAGCCCCCAGGGGGGGGGAGAGACCCAGTACTTC.

This chain links TRBV7-2 with TRBJ2-5; D gene uncertain. The V end lost 4 bases, the J end lost 5 bases, and 17 bases lay between the germline ends. There are 15 residues in the CDR3. Germline V gene data show CDR1 as SGHTA and CDR2 as FQGNSA. This CDR3 reads CASSSIERGPETQYF. DNA for the CDR3: TGTGCCAGCAGCTCCATCGAACGCGGTCCGGAGACCCAGTACTTC.

The V gene is TRBV4-3, the J gene TRBJ2-6; 9 bases are a match to TRBD2. CDR1 is LGHNA, CDR2 YSLEER, per germline. The V and J ends lost 0 bases and 0 bases, in that order; junction bases with no gene match: 3. This CDR3 is 18 amino acids long. CDR3 loop: CASSQELAGSSGANVLTF. The CDR3 nucleotides are TGCGCCAGCAGCCAAGAGCTAGCGGGAAGCTCTGGGGCCAACGTCCTGACTTTC.

The chain uses TRBV5-1 and TRBJ2-5, with D unresolved. This CDR3 contains 13 residues. Deletions cut 7 bases from V and 5 bases from J, with 15 bases between. Germline CDR1 is SGHRS and CDR2 is YFSETQ. The CDR3 loop reads CASSPRPSETQYF. The CDR3 nucleotides read TGCGCCAGCTCCCCGAGGCCATCGGAGACCCAGTACTTC.

The chain recombines TRBV6-5 with TRBJ1-6; D not certain. The CDR3 covers 12 residues. Germline lookup yields CDR1 MNHEY and CDR2 SVGAGI. V dropped 6 bases and J dropped 8 bases, with 8 bases sitting between them. CDR3 DNA: TGTGCCAGCAGGTATTTGGATTCACCCCTCCACTTT. Its translation is CASRYLDSPLHF.

The chain links TRBV6-5 to TRBJ1-3; D gene ambiguous. The CDR3 has 15 amino acids. The ends were cut back, 5 bases at V and 0 bases at J, with 11 bases in the middle. Germline CDR1 is MNHEY and CDR2 is SVGAGI. CDR3 sequence reads: CASSRTASSGNTIYF. The CDR3 DNA reads TGTGCCAGCAGTCGGACGGCGAGCTCTGGAAACACCATATATTTT.

The gene calls are TRBV10-3 and TRBJ1-1, with D maybe TRBD1 (5 bases). The CDR3 totals 15 residues. The germline V and J ends were trimmed by 10 bases and 4 bases, with 22 bases remaining between them. CDR1 and CDR2 (germline): ENHRY, SYGVKD. This CDR3 is CATSRTGGEGTEAFF. As DNA, the CDR3 is TGTGCCACGTCTCGAACTGGGGGAGAGGGCACTGAAGCTTTCTTT.

Concerning this clone: One junction end disagrees with the germline gene, perhaps due to a read error. The V call is TRBV4-1, the J call TRBJ2-7; TRBD2 matches at 11 bases. Germline V gene data show CDR1 as MGHRA and CDR2 as YSYEKL. This CDR3 contains 18 residues. The CDR3 is CARSSLAGGRATSYEQYF. In nucleotides, the CDR3 is TGCGCCCGCAGCTCTCTAGCGGGGGGACGAGCCACCTCCTACGAGCAGTACTTC.

This clone was seen a handful of times. V and J are TRBV2 and TRBJ2-3; 15 bases align to TRBD2. The CDR3 extends over 17 amino acids. Germline V gene lookup returns CDR1 SNHLY and CDR2 FYNNEI. V gave up 3 bases and J gave up 6 bases; unmatched junction bases: 7. The CDR3 DNA is TGTGCCAGCAGTGACGCCGGGACTAGCGGGAGGAAGGATACGCAGTATTTT. This codes for CASSDAGTSGRKDTQYF.

The chain combines TRBV29-1 with TRBJ2-6; no definite D call. Trimming shortened V by 4 bases and J by 0 bases, and 7 bases separated the two germline ends. The CDR3 runs 14 residues. The V gene's germline CDR1 is SQVTM and CDR2 ANQGSEA. This chain's CDR3 is CSVVIGSGANVLTF. The CDR3 DNA reads TGCAGCGTTGTTATCGGCTCTGGGGCCAACGTCCTGACTTTC. Based on the CDR3 plus reference TRBV29-1 and TRBJ2-6, the full variable domain is SAVISQKPSRDICQRGTSLTIQCQVDSQVTMMFWYRQQPGQSLTLIATANQGSEATYESGFVIDKFPISRPNLTFSTLTVSNMSPEDSSIYLCSVVIGSGANVLTFGAGSRLTVL.

V gene TRBV7-2 combines with J gene TRBJ2-7; 12 nucleotides match TRBD1. Germline CDR1 and CDR2: SGHTA and FQGNSA. Losses at the gene ends were 5 bases for V and 7 bases for J; bases not matched to a gene: 9. The CDR3 is 15 amino acids. The CDR3 sequence is CASSPTGTGGEEQYF. The CDR3 DNA sequence: TGTGCCAGCAGCCCCACCGGGACAGGGGGCGAGGAGCAGTACTTC.

V and J are TRBV25-1 and TRBJ1-1; D perhaps matches TRBD1 (6 bases). Germline values: CDR1 MGHDK, CDR2 SYGVNS. The CDR3 is made up of 15 amino acids. Trimming took 5 bases from V and 1 from J, leaving 14 bases between them. CDR3 nucleotides: TGTGCCAGCAGTCCCTCGAAGGGACAGAACACTGAAGCTTTCTTT. Its protein is CASSPSKGQNTEAFF.

The genes are TRBV27 and TRBJ2-3; the D is unclear. The V end was cut by 8 bases, the J end by 1 base, with 4 bases between. Germline V gene lookup returns CDR1 MNHEY and CDR2 SMNVEV (reference sequence). The CDR3 runs to 11 residues. The DNA for the CDR3 is TGTGCCAGCCCCTGCACAGATACGCAGTATTTT. This gives the protein CASPCTDTQYF.

The chain is built from TRBV6-5 and TRBJ2-7, with TRBD2 as a possible D gene (6 bases). CDR1 MNHEY and CDR2 SVGAGI come from the germline V gene. There are 13 residues in the CDR3. Deletions cut 6 bases from V and 6 bases from J, with 15 bases between. The CDR3 here is CASSPLRGFEQYF. CDR3 sequence (DNA): TGTGCCAGCAGCCCCTTACGGGGGTTCGAGCAGTACTTC.